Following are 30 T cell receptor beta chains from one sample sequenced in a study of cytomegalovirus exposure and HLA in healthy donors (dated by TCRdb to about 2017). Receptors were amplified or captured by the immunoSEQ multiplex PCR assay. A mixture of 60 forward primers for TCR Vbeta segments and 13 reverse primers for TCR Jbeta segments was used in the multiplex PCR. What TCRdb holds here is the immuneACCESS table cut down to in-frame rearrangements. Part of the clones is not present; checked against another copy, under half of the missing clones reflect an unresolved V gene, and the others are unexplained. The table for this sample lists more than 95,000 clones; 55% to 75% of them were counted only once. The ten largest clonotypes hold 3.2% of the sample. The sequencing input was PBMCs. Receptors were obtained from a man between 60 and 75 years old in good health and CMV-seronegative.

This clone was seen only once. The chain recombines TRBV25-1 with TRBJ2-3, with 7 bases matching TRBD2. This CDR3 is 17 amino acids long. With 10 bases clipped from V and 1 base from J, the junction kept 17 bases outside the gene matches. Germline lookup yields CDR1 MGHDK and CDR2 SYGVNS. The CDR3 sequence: CATGWTGGITGTDTQYF. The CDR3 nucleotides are TGTGCCACCGGATGGACGGGAGGCATAACGGGCACAGATACGCAGTATTTT.

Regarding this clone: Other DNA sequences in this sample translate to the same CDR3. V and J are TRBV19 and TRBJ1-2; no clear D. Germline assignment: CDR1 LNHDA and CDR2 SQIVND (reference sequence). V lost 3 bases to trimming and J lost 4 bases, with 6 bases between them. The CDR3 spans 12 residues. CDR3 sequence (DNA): TGTGCCAGTAGTATCAGGTCCTATGGCTACACCTTC. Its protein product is CASSIRSYGYTF.

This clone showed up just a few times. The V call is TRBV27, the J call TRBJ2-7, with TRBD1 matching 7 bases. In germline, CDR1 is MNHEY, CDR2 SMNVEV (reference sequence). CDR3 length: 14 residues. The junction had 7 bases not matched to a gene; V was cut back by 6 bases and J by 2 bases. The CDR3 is CASSPRQGPYEQYF. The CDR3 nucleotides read TGTGCCAGCAGCCCACGACAGGGTCCCTACGAGCAGTACTTC.

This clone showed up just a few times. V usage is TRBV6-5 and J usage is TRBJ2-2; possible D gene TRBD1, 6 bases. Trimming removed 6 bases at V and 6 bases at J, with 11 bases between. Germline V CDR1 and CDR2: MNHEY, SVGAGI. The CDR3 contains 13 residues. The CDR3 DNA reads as TGTGCCAGCAGCACGACAGGACCCGGGGAGCTGTTTTTT. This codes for CASSTTGPGELFF.

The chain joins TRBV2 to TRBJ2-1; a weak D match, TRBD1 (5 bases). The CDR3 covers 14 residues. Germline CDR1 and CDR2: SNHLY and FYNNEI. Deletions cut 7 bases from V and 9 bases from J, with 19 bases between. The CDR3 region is CASTHLGVDSEQFF. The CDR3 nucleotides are TGTGCCAGCACCCACTTAGGGGTTGATAGTGAGCAGTTCTTC.

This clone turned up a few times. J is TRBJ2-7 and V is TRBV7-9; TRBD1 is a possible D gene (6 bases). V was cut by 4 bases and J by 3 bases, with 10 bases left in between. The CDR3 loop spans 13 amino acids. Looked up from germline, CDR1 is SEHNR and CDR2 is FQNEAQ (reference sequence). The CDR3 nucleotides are TGTGCCAGCAGCTACAGGGAAATCTACGAGCAGTACTTC. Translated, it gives CASSYREIYEQYF.

The CDR3 sequence is CASSYWTNNQPQHF. DNA of the CDR3: TGTGCCAGTAGTTACTGGACAAACAATCAGCCCCAGCATTTT. This rearrangement joins TRBV19 to TRBJ1-5; D may be TRBD1 (5 bases). Trimming cost V 5 bases and J 3 bases, with 11 bases left between them. CDR1 and CDR2 (germline): LNHDA, SQIVND (reference sequence). There are 14 residues in the CDR3.

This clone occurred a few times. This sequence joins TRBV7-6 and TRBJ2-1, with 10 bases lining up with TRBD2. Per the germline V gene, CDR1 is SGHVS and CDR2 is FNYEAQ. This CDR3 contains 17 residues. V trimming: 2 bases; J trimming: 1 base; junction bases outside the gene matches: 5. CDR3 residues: CASSLRAGGFSYNEQFF. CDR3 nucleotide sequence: TGTGCCAGCAGCTTACGAGCGGGAGGGTTTTCCTACAATGAGCAGTTCTTC. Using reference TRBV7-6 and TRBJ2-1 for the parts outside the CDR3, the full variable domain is GAGVSQSPRYKVTKRGQDVALRCDPISGHVSLYWYRQALGQGPEFLTYFNYEAQQDKSGLPNDRFSAERPEGSISTLTIQRTEQRDSAMYRCASSLRAGGFSYNEQFFGPGTRLTVL.

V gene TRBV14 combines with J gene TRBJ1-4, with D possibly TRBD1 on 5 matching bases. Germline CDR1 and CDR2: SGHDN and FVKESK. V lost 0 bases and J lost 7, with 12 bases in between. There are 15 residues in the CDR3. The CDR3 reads CASSQEMTGVEKLFF. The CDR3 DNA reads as TGTGCCAGCAGCCAAGAAATGACGGGGGTTGAAAAACTGTTTTTT.

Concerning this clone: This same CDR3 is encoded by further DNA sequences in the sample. Here the CDR3 DNA reads TGCGCCAGCAGTCAACCCCCCGGGAGCAATCAGCCCCAGCATTTT. Protein product: CASSQPPGSNQPQHF. This chain connects TRBV23-1 to TRBJ1-5; D is undetermined. TRBV23-1 is placed among ORFs of uncertain function. Trimming stripped 2 bases from V and 1 base from J, with 9 bases between. This CDR3 is 15 amino acids long.

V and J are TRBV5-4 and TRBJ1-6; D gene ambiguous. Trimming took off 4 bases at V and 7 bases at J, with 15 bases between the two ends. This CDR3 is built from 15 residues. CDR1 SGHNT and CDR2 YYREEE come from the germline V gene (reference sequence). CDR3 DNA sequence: TGTGCCAGCAGCCCGATCTACTCTCCAAATTCACCCCTCCACTTT. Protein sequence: CASSPIYSPNSPLHF.

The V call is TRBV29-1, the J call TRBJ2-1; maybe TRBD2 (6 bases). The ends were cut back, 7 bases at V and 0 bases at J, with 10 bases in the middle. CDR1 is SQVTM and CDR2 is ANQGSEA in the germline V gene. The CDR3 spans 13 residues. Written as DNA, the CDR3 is TGCAGCGCTTCGGGAGACTCCTACAATGAGCAGTTCTTC. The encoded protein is CSASGDSYNEQFF.

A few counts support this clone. The CDR3 sequence: CASSVTEGALQGELFF. Written as DNA, the CDR3 is TGTGCCAGCAGCGTAACGGAGGGGGCCCTTCAAGGGGAGCTGTTTTTT. This chain links TRBV9 with TRBJ2-2, with D maybe TRBD1 (7 bases). CDR1 and CDR2 from the germline V gene are SGDLS and YYNGEE. This CDR3 contains 16 residues. Deletions cut 1 base from V and 8 bases from J, with 18 bases between.

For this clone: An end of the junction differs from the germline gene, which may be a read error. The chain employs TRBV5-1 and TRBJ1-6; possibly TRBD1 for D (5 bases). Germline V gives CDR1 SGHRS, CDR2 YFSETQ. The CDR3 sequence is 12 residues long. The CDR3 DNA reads TGTGCCAGCAGGGTTGGGCTTTCACCCCTCCACTTT. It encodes CASRVGLSPLHF.

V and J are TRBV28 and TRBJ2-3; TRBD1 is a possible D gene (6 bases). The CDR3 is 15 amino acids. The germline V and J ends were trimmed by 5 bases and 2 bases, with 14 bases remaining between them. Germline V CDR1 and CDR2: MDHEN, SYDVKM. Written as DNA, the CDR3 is TGTGCCAGCAGTCTCCCCAGGGGATACACAGATACGCAGTATTTT. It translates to CASSLPRGYTDTQYF.

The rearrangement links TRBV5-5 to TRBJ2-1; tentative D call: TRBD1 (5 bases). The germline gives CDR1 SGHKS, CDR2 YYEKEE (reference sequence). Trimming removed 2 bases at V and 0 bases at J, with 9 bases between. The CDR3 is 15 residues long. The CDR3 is CASSLTGFSYNEQFF. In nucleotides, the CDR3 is TGTGCCAGCAGCTTAACAGGCTTCTCCTACAATGAGCAGTTCTTC.

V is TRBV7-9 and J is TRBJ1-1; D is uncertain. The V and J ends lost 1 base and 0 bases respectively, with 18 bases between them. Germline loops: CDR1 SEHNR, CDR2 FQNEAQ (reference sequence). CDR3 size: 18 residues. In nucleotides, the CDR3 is TGTGCCAGCAGCTTAGTTGGAGGGAACGTCATCATGAACACTGAAGCTTTCTTT. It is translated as CASSLVGGNVIMNTEAFF.

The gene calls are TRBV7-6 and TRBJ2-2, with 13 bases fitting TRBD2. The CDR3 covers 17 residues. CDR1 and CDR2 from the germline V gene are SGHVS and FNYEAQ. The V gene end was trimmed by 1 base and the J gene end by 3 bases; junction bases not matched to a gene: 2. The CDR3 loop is CASSLEGLAGDTGELFF. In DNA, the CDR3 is TGTGCCAGCAGCTTAGAAGGACTAGCGGGAGACACCGGGGAGCTGTTTTTT.

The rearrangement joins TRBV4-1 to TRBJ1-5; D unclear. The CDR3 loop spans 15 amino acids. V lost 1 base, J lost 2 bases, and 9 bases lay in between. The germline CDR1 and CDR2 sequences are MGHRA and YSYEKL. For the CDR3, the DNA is TGCGCCAGCAGCCAAGGGGCGTTAGGCAATCAGCCCCAGCATTTT. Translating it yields CASSQGALGNQPQHF.

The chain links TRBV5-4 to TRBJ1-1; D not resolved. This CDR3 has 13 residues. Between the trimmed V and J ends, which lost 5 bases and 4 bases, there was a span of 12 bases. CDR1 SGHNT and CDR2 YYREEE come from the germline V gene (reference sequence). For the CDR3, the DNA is TGTGCCAGCAGTAACGACCCGGGCACTGAAGCTTTCTTT. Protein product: CASSNDPGTEAFF.

The CDR3 nucleotides are TGTGCCAGTAGTAAACAGGGGCGGAACACTGAAGCTTTCTTT. This translates into CASSKQGRNTEAFF. The chain has TRBV19 and TRBJ1-1, with TRBD1 identical over 7 bases. The CDR3 sequence is 14 residues long. The germline V gene has CDR1 LNHDA and CDR2 SQIVND (reference sequence). The ends lost 4 bases at V and 1 base at J; junction bases unmatched: 3. Looking up the rest from reference TRBV19 and TRBJ1-1 gives the full variable domain: DGGITQSPKYLFRKEGQNVTLSCEQNLNHDAMYWYRQDPGQGLRLIYYSQIVNDFQKGDIAEGYSVSREKKESFPLTVTSAQKNPTAFYLCASSKQGRNTEAFFGQGTRLTVV.

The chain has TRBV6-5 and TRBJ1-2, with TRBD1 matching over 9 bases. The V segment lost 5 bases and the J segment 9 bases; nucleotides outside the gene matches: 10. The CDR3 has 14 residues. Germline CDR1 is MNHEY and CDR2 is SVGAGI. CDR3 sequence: CASSDRDRARSYTF. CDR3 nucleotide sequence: TGTGCCAGCAGTGACCGGGACAGGGCAAGGAGCTACACCTTC.

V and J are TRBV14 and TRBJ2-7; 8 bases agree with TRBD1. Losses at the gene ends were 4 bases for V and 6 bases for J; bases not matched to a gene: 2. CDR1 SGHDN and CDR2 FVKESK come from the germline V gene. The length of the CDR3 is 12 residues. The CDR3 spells CASSPQGGEQYF. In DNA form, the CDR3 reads TGTGCCAGCAGCCCACAGGGGGGCGAGCAGTACTTC.

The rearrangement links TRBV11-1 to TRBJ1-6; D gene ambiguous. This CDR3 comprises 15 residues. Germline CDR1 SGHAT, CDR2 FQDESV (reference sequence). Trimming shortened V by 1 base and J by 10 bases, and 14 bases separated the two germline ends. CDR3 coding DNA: TGTGCCAGCAGCTTAGTGCGAGAAGTAACGTCACCCCTCCACTTT. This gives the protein CASSLVREVTSPLHF.

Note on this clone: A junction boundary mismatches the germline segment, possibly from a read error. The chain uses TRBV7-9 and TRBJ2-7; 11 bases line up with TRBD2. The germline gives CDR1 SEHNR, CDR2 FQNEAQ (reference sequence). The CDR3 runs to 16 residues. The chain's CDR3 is CSSSSGTSGSTYEQYF. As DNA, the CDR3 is TGTTCCAGCAGCTCCGGGACTAGCGGATCCACCTACGAGCAGTACTTC.

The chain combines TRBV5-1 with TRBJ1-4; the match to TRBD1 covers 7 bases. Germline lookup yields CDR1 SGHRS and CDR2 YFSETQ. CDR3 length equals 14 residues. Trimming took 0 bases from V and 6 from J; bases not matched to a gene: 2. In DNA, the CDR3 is TGCGCCAGCAGCTTGGACAGGGGCGATGAAAAACTGTTTTTT. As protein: CASSLDRGDEKLFF.

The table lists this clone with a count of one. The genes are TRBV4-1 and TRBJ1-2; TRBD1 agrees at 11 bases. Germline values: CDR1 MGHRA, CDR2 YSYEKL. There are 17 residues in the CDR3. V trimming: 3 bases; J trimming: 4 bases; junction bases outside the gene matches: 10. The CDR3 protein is CASSQAPGQGVIYGYTF. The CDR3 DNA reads TGCGCCAGCAGCCAGGCCCCGGGACAGGGGGTTATCTATGGCTACACCTTC.

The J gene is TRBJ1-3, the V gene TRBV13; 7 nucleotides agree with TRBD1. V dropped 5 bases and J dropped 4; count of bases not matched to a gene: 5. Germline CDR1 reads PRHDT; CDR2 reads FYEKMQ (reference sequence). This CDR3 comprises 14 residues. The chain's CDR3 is CASSLTGWGNTIYF. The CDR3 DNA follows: TGTGCCAGCAGCCTGACAGGGTGGGGAAACACCATATATTTT.

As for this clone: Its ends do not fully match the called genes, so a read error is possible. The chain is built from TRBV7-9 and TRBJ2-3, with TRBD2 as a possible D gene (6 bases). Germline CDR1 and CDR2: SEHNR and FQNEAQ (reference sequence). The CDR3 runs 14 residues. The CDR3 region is CSSSFLGRTDTQYF. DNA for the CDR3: TGTTCCAGCAGCTTCCTCGGGAGAACAGATACGCAGTATTTT. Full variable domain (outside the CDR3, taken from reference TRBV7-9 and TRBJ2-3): DTGVSQNPRHKITKRGQNVTFRCDPISEHNRLYWYRQTLGQGPEFLTYFQNEAQLEKSRLLSDRFSAERPKGSFSTLEIQRTEQGDSAMYLCSSSFLGRTDTQYFGPGTRLTVL.

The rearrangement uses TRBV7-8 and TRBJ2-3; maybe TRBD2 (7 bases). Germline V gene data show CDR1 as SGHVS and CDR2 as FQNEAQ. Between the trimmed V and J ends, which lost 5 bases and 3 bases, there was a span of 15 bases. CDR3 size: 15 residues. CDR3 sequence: CASSPLAGATDTQYF. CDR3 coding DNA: TGTGCCAGCAGCCCTCTGGCGGGGGCGACAGATACGCAGTATTTT.